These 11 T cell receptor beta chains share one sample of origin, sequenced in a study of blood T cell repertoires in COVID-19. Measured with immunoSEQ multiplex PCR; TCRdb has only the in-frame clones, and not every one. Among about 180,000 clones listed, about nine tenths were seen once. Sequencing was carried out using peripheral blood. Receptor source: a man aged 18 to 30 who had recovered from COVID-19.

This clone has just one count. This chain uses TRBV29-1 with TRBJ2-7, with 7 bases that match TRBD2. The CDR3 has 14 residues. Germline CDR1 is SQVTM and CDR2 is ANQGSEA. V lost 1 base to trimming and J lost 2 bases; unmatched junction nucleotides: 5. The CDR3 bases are TGCAGCGTTGAAGGTAGCGGGCGTACCTACGAGCAGTACTTC. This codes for CSVEGSGRTYEQYF.

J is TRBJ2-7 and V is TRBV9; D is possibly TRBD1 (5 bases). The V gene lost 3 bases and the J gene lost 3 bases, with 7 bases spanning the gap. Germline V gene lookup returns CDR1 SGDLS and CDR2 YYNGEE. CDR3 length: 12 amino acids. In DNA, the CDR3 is TGTGCCAGCAGCGCGCAGGGCTACGAGCAGTACTTC. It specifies CASSAQGYEQYF.

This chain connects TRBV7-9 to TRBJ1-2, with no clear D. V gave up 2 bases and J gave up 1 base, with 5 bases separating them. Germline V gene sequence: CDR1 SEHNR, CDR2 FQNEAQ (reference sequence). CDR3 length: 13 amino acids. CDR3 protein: CASSLTSNYGYTF. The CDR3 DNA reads TGTGCCAGCAGCTTAACAAGTAACTATGGCTACACCTTC.

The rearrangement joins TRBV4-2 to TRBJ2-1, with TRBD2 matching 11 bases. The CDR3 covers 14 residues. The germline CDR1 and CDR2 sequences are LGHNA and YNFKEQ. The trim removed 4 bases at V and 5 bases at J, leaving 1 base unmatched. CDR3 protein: CASSRGLADNEQFF. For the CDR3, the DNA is TGTGCCAGCAGCCGGGGACTAGCGGACAATGAGCAGTTCTTC.

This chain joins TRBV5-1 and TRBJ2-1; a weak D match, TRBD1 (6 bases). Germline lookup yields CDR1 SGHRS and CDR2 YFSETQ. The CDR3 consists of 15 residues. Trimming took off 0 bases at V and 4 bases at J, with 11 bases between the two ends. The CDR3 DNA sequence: TGCGCCAGCAGCTTGGCGGGACAACTGTACAATGAGCAGTTCTTC. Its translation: CASSLAGQLYNEQFF. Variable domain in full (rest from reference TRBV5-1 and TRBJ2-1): KAGVTQTPRYLIKTRGQQVTLSCSPISGHRSVSWYQQTPGQGLQFLFEYFSETQRNKGNFPGRFSGRQFSNSRSEMNVSTLELGDSALYLCASSLAGQLYNEQFFGPGTRLTVL.

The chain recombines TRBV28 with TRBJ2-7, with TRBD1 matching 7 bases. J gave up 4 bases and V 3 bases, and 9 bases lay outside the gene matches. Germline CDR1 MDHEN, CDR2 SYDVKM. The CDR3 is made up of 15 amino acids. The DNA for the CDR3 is TGTGCCAGCAGTTTCCGGACAGGACGTCGGTACGAGCAGTACTTC. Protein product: CASSFRTGRRYEQYF.

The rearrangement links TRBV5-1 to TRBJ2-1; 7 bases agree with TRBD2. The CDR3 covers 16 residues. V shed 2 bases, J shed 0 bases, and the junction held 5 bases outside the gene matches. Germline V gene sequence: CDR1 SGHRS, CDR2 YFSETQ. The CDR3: CASSFGIAGSYNEQFF. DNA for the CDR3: TGCGCCAGCAGCTTTGGGATAGCGGGCTCCTACAATGAGCAGTTCTTC.

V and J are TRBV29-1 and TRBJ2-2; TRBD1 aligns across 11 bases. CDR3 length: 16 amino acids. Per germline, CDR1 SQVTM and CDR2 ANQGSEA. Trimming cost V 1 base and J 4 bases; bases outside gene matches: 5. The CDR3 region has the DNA TGCAGCGTTGAAGGGACCGGACAGGGGGCCACCGGGGAGCTGTTTTTT. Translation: CSVEGTGQGATGELFF.

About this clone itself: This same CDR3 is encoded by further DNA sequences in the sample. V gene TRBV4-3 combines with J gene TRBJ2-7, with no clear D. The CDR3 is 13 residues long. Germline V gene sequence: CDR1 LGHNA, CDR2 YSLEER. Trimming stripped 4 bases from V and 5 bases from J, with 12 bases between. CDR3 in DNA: TGCGCCAGCAGCCCCAGAGGAGTTGACGAGCAGTACTTC. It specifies CASSPRGVDEQYF.

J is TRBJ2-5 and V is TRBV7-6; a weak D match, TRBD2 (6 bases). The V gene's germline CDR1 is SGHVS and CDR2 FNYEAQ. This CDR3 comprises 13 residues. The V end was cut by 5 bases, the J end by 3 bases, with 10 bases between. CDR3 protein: CASSPRLEETQYF. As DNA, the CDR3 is TGTGCCAGCAGCCCTCGACTAGAAGAGACCCAGTACTTC.

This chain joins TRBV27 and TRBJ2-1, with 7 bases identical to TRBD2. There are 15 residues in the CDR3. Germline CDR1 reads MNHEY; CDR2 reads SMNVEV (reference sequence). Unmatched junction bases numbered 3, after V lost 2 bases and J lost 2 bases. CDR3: CASSLVGGTYNEQFF. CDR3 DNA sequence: TGTGCCAGCAGTTTAGTGGGAGGGACCTACAATGAGCAGTTCTTC.